The 28 T cell receptor beta chains in this list originate from one sample, sequenced in a study of beta chain features in type 1 diabetes. All of the isolated RNA was reverse transcribed, so expressed TCRB transcripts were sequenced. Using immunoSEQ multiplex PCR, the repertoire was profiled, and TCRdb retains in-frame clones only, with some absent. The repertoire holds 300,000 to 350,000 clones, with roughly 14% as singletons. The antigens of these receptors remain unknown. Whole-study results and caveats: For Type 1 diabetes patients, all four CD4+ subsets carried TCRB CDR3s that were moderately but significantly shorter.

The sample consisted of naive CD4+ T cells from blood. Source of these receptors: a woman younger than 30 with type 1 diabetes.

This chain uses TRBV11-2 with TRBJ2-3, with D possibly TRBD1 on 5 matching bases. Looked up from germline, CDR1 is SGHAT and CDR2 is FQNNGV. The V gene lost 3 bases and the J gene lost 4 bases, with 20 bases spanning the gap. This CDR3 contains 17 residues. CDR3: CASSLTRTRARADTQYF. DNA for the CDR3: TGTGCCAGCAGCTTGACAAGAACCAGGGCGCGCGCAGATACGCAGTATTTT.

The chain is built from TRBV5-1 and TRBJ1-5, with a weak D call TRBD1 (5 bases). The CDR3 contains 14 residues. Germline CDR1 reads SGHRS; CDR2 reads YFSETQ. The germline V and J ends were trimmed by 0 bases and 5 bases, with 9 bases remaining between them. CDR3 protein: CASSLGGEDQPQHF. CDR3 sequence (DNA): TGCGCCAGCAGCTTGGGAGGGGAGGATCAGCCCCAGCATTTT.

CDR3 bases: TGTGCCAGTAGTGTCTCAGGGATCTATGGCTACACCTTC. This gives the protein CASSVSGIYGYTF. The V gene is TRBV19, the J gene TRBJ1-2; D possibly corresponds to TRBD1 (5 bases). V lost 5 bases and J 4 bases, leaving 11 bases between the germline ends. The CDR3 consists of 13 residues. Germline V gene sequence: CDR1 LNHDA, CDR2 SQIVND (reference sequence).

This rearrangement joins TRBV28 to TRBJ2-2, with 9 bases matching TRBD1. From germline, CDR1 is MDHEN and CDR2 SYDVKM. The CDR3 spans 16 residues. J was trimmed by 6 bases and V by 6 bases; bases with no gene match: 11. CDR3 bases: TGTGCCAGCAGGGCGCAGGGACAGGGTATATCCGGGGAGCTGTTTTTT. It yields the protein CASRAQGQGISGELFF.

The chain couples TRBV29-1 to TRBJ2-1, with 10 bases lining up with TRBD2. The trim removed 5 bases at V and 0 bases at J, leaving 4 bases unmatched. CDR1 is SQVTM, CDR2 ANQGSEA, per germline. There are 15 residues in the CDR3. In nucleotides, the CDR3 is TGCAGCGTTACTAGCGGGGTGAGCTCCTACAATGAGCAGTTCTTC. Its protein is CSVTSGVSSYNEQFF.

This clone was observed a handful of times. The chain recombines TRBV4-3 with TRBJ2-5; no definite D call. V shed 0 bases and J shed 5 bases, with 10 bases lying between them. The CDR3 consists of 14 residues. The germline V gene encodes CDR1 LGHNA and CDR2 YSLEER. CDR3 DNA: TGCGCCAGCAGCCAAGAGATTAGCTTGGAGACCCAGTACTTC. Translated: CASSQEISLETQYF.

This clone was counted between two and nine times. J is TRBJ2-2 and V is TRBV5-4; tentative D call: TRBD2 (7 bases). CDR1 and CDR2 from the germline V gene are SGHNT and YYREEE (reference sequence). V gave up 5 bases and J gave up 4 bases, with 15 bases separating them. CDR3 length: 15 amino acids. The CDR3 is CASRVGGLGTGELFF. As DNA, the CDR3 is TGTGCCAGCAGGGTCGGGGGGCTTGGCACCGGGGAGCTGTTTTTT.

The V gene is TRBV9, the J gene TRBJ2-1; 8 bases are a match to TRBD1. This CDR3 has 15 amino acids. Unmatched junction bases numbered 8, after V lost 0 bases and J lost 9 bases. Germline assignment: CDR1 SGDLS and CDR2 YYNGEE. The DNA of the CDR3 is TGTGCCAGCAGCGTAGACCCTCTTGACAGGGGTGAGCAGTTCTTC. Encoded protein: CASSVDPLDRGEQFF.

Remarks on this clone: This specimen includes other DNA sequences encoding the same CDR3. The chain is built from TRBV5-1 and TRBJ2-5, with D hard to call. V was cut by 3 bases and J by 5 bases, with 5 bases left in between. The CDR3 is 11 residues long. Germline CDR1 SGHRS, CDR2 YFSETQ. The CDR3 DNA sequence: TGCGCCAGCAGCTCCGGGGAGACCCAGTACTTC. Translation: CASSSGETQYF.

The rearrangement links TRBV29-1 to TRBJ2-1; D remains ambiguous. Germline CDR1 reads SQVTM; CDR2 reads ANQGSEA. CDR3 size: 13 residues. Trimming left V 7 bases short and J 5 bases short, with 15 bases between. Here the CDR3 reads CSGGLGWDNEQFF. The CDR3 DNA reads as TGCAGCGGTGGCTTGGGCTGGGACAATGAGCAGTTCTTC.

The V and J genes are TRBV2 and TRBJ2-5; 12 nucleotides match TRBD2. CDR1 SNHLY and CDR2 FYNNEI come from the germline V gene. With 1 base clipped from V and 5 bases from J, the junction kept 2 bases outside the gene matches. The CDR3 length is 15 residues. The CDR3 nucleotides are TGTGCCAGCAGTGAAGGACTAGCGGGAGTGGAGACCCAGTACTTC. This translates into CASSEGLAGVETQYF.

V and J are TRBV7-7 and TRBJ2-1; 10 bases agree with TRBD2. Per germline, CDR1 SSHAT and CDR2 FNYEAQ (reference sequence). This CDR3 region has 16 residues. V shed 4 bases and J 4 bases; nucleotides not matched to a gene: 7. The CDR3 loop is CASSSKRLAGYNEQFF. As DNA, the CDR3 is TGTGCCAGCAGCTCCAAGAGACTAGCGGGTTACAATGAGCAGTTCTTC.

The table lists this clone with a few counts. V usage is TRBV28 and J usage is TRBJ1-2; TRBD1 agrees at 7 bases. CDR1 MDHEN and CDR2 SYDVKM come from the germline V gene. CDR3 size: 13 residues. With V trimmed by 6 bases and J by 3 bases, 4 bases remained unmatched. The CDR3 DNA reads TGTGCCAGCAGACCCCAGGGGGACTATGGCTACACCTTC. This gives the protein CASRPQGDYGYTF.

This clone showed up just a few times. The CDR3 sequence is CASSADGYSNQPQHF. Here the CDR3 DNA reads TGTGCCAGCAGTGCTGACGGGTATAGCAATCAGCCCCAGCATTTT. The V call is TRBV9, the J call TRBJ1-5; no definite D call. The germline gives CDR1 SGDLS, CDR2 YYNGEE. There are 15 residues in the CDR3. Trimming took off 5 bases at V and 0 bases at J, with 12 bases between the two ends. Complete variable domain (other parts from reference TRBV9 and TRBJ1-5): DSGVTQTPKHLITATGQRVTLRCSPRSGDLSVYWYQQSLDQGLQFLIQYYNGEERAKGNILERFSAQQFPDLHSELNLSSLELGDSALYFCASSADGYSNQPQHFGDGTRLSIL.

This clone occurred a few times. The J gene is TRBJ1-2, the V gene TRBV6-6, with 8 positions matching TRBD1. V trimming: 7 bases; J trimming: 2 bases; junction bases outside the gene matches: 3. The CDR3 runs to 13 residues. Per germline, CDR1 MNHNY and CDR2 SVGAGI (reference sequence). CDR3 coding DNA: TGTGCCAGCACAGGGGGCTCAAACTATGGCTACACCTTC. It yields the protein CASTGGSNYGYTF.

This clone has just a few counts. This chain uses TRBV18 with TRBJ1-4; D gene ambiguous. Germline CDR1 and CDR2: KGHSH and LQKENI. The CDR3 consists of 15 residues. Trimming stripped 3 bases from V and 7 bases from J, with 15 bases between. The CDR3 sequence: CASSPSPIGGEKLFF. The CDR3 DNA reads as TGTGCCAGCTCACCGTCCCCAATCGGTGGTGAAAAACTGTTTTTT.

Only a few counts were recorded for this clone. This chain connects TRBV5-4 to TRBJ2-3; 7 nucleotides line up with TRBD1. Germline V lookup: CDR1 SGHNT, CDR2 YYREEE (reference sequence). V shed 5 bases, J shed 1 base, and the junction held 10 bases outside the gene matches. This CDR3 comprises 16 residues. CDR3 DNA sequence: TGTGCCAGCAGTTACAATCCCGGGACAGGCACAGATACGCAGTATTTT. It encodes CASSYNPGTGTDTQYF.

This clone was recorded a few times. The chain links TRBV7-3 to TRBJ2-5; TRBD2 aligns across 15 bases. CDR1 SGHTA and CDR2 FQGTGA come from the germline V gene. Trimming removed 5 bases from V and 2 bases from J; junction bases left unmatched: 3. The CDR3 is made up of 16 amino acids. CDR3 sequence (DNA): TGTGCCAGCAGCCTCGGACTAGCGGGAGGGCAAGAGACCCAGTACTTC. Protein sequence: CASSLGLAGGQETQYF.

The chain employs TRBV5-4 and TRBJ2-1; 8 bases fit TRBD2. The CDR3 length is 15 residues. Per germline, CDR1 SGHNT and CDR2 YYREEE (reference sequence). J gave up 10 bases and V 4 bases, and 13 bases lay outside the gene matches. The chain's CDR3 is CASSRPGLGFREQFF. CDR3 nucleotide sequence: TGTGCCAGCAGCCGCCCGGGACTAGGATTTAGGGAGCAGTTCTTC.

CDR3 nucleotide sequence: TGTGCCAGCAGCCCCAGTGGCGGCCAGTTCTTC. It yields the protein CASSPSGGQFF. The V and J genes are TRBV7-2 and TRBJ2-1, with D unclear. Trimming removed 5 bases at V and 13 bases at J, with 12 bases between. The V gene's germline CDR1 is SGHTA and CDR2 FQGNSA. The CDR3 contains 11 residues. The full variable domain, its missing parts supplied by reference TRBV7-2 and TRBJ2-1, is GAGVSQSPSNKVTEKGKDVELRCDPISGHTALYWYRQSLGQGLEFLIYFQGNSAPDKSGLPSDRFSAERTGGSVSTLTIQRTQQEDSAVYLCASSPSGGQFFGPGTRLTVL.

The chain employs TRBV6-5 and TRBJ1-3; D is unclear. Germline loops: CDR1 MNHEY, CDR2 SVGAGI. This CDR3 contains 12 residues. V lost 6 bases and J 0 bases, leaving 3 bases between the germline ends. The CDR3 protein is CASRASGNTIYF. The CDR3 region has the DNA TGTGCCAGCAGGGCCTCTGGAAACACCATATATTTT.

The table lists this clone with a few counts. The rearrangement uses TRBV10-3 and TRBJ2-7, with TRBD1 matching 9 bases. The CDR3 is 15 residues long. Germline values: CDR1 ENHRY, CDR2 SYGVKD. Losses at the gene ends were 2 bases for V and 4 bases for J; bases not matched to a gene: 6. This CDR3 is CAISETGGASYEQYV. In DNA, the CDR3 is TGTGCCATCAGTGAGACAGGGGGCGCATCTTACGAGCAGTACGTC.

On this clone itself: Other DNA sequences in the same sample also yield this CDR3. The chain couples TRBV9 to TRBJ2-7; TRBD2 agrees at 14 bases. Losses at the gene ends were 2 bases for V and 3 bases for J; bases not matched to a gene: 4. The CDR3 has 16 residues. CDR1 and CDR2 (germline): SGDLS, YYNGEE. CDR3 region: CASSVGGTSGSYEQYF. The CDR3 coding sequence is TGTGCCAGCAGCGTGGGGGGGACTAGCGGGAGCTACGAGCAGTACTTC.

This clone came up a few times. J is TRBJ2-7 and V is TRBV28; D perhaps matches TRBD2 (7 bases). The length of the CDR3 is 14 residues. Germline lookup yields CDR1 MDHEN and CDR2 SYDVKM. The ends were cut back, 4 bases at V and 9 bases at J, with 19 bases in the middle. The DNA for the CDR3 is TGTGCCAGCAGTTCCCCCCTCCGGGGGGCGTTGCAGTACTTC. This translates into CASSSPLRGALQYF. The whole variable domain, remainder taken from reference TRBV28 and TRBJ2-7, is DVKVTQSSRYLVKRTGEKVFLECVQDMDHENMFWYRQDPGLGLRLIYFSYDVKMKEKGDIPEGYSVSREKKERFSLILESASTNQTSMYLCASSSPLRGALQYFGPGTRLTVT.

This clone has a handful of counts. This chain links TRBV30 with TRBJ2-1; 8 bases fit TRBD2. From germline, CDR1 is GTSNPN and CDR2 SVGIG (reference sequence). With 4 bases clipped from V and 7 bases from J, the junction kept 12 bases outside the gene matches. This CDR3 region has 15 residues. DNA of the CDR3: TGTGCCTGGACCCGATTTGGGAGCGGGAGTAATGAGCAGTTCTTC. This codes for CAWTRFGSGSNEQFF.

The table lists this clone with a few counts. The chain joins TRBV13 to TRBJ2-1, with TRBD1 as a possible D gene (5 bases). V was clipped by 1 base and J by 7 bases, with 14 bases between them. This CDR3 spans 15 amino acids. CDR1 is PRHDT, CDR2 FYEKMQ, per germline (reference sequence). The CDR3 region is CASSLVGHPTNEQFF. CDR3 bases: TGTGCCAGCAGCTTAGTCGGACACCCCACTAATGAGCAGTTCTTC.

The gene calls are TRBV6-1 and TRBJ2-7; 8 bases fit TRBD1. Germline values: CDR1 MNHNS, CDR2 SASEGT. The CDR3 has 13 residues. After removal of 5 bases from V and 5 bases from J, the junction contained 5 bases not matched to a gene. Here the CDR3 reads CASSIGQGNEQYV. CDR3 in DNA: TGTGCCAGCAGTATAGGACAGGGTAACGAGCAGTACGTC.

This clone has just a few counts. J is TRBJ2-1 and V is TRBV5-4; D perhaps matches TRBD2 (5 bases). The length of the CDR3 is 14 residues. Trimming shortened V by 4 bases and J by 8 bases, and 16 bases separated the two germline ends. Germline CDR1 is SGHNT and CDR2 is YYREEE (reference sequence). CDR3 sequence: CASSNWSGIHEQFF. The CDR3 coding sequence is TGTGCCAGCAGCAATTGGTCGGGAATCCATGAGCAGTTCTTC.